Each of the 14 T cell receptor beta chains below was sequenced from the same sample in a study of siplizumab effects on memory and regulatory T cells. The assay was immunoSEQ multiplex PCR, and TCRdb's table has in-frame clones only and misses some. The sample yields about 57,000 clones, less than 85% seen once. The sample comprised memory CD4+ T cells sorted from blood. The source is a human donor in good health.

The rearrangement joins TRBV6-5 to TRBJ2-7; D is unresolved. This CDR3 is 11 amino acids long. Trimming pared 8 bases from V and 3 bases from J, leaving 8 bases between. Germline CDR1 MNHEY, CDR2 SVGAGI. The CDR3 protein is CASSQVYEQYF. CDR3 nucleotide sequence: TGTGCCAGCTCTCAGGTCTACGAGCAGTACTTC.

This clone was counted only a few times. The chain employs TRBV4-1 and TRBJ2-7, with 7 positions matching TRBD2. This CDR3 has 15 amino acids. The germline gives CDR1 MGHRA, CDR2 YSYEKL. Germline trimming cut 4 bases from V and 1 base from J; bases unmatched to any gene: 7. The CDR3, as DNA: TGCGCCAGCAGCCCGGGGGGAGCAAAATCCTACGAGCAGTACTTC. As protein: CASSPGGAKSYEQYF.

The chain recombines TRBV18 with TRBJ2-3; D ambiguous. Trimming left V 3 bases short and J 8 bases short, with 18 bases between. Germline loops: CDR1 KGHSH, CDR2 LQKENI. The CDR3 sequence is 15 residues long. This chain's CDR3 is CASSPVPAGESTQYF. The CDR3, as DNA: TGTGCCAGCTCACCGGTTCCGGCCGGAGAGAGTACGCAGTATTTT.

The chain joins TRBV4-2 to TRBJ2-3; the match to TRBD2 covers 11 bases. Germline CDR1 LGHNA, CDR2 YNFKEQ. This CDR3 comprises 16 residues. The junction had 3 bases not matched to a gene; V was cut back by 0 bases and J by 4 bases. CDR3 protein: CASSQETSGAADTQYF. The CDR3 DNA is TGTGCCAGCAGCCAAGAGACTAGCGGGGCGGCAGATACGCAGTATTTT.

This clone has more than one count but fewer than ten. The chain uses TRBV18 and TRBJ1-5; D perhaps matches TRBD1 (6 bases). This CDR3 contains 14 residues. Germline V lookup: CDR1 KGHSH, CDR2 LQKENI. V shed 4 bases and J shed 2 bases, with 9 bases lying between them. As DNA, the CDR3 is TGTGCCAGCTCACGCGGGGGCGGCAATCAGCCCCAGCATTTT. It encodes CASSRGGGNQPQHF.

V is TRBV2 and J is TRBJ1-4; no clear D gene. Germline values: CDR1 SNHLY, CDR2 FYNNEI. Between the trimmed V and J ends, which lost 6 bases and 0 bases, there was a span of 11 bases. This CDR3 spans 15 amino acids. The CDR3 DNA sequence: TGTGCCAGCAGGACTCAGAGAACAACTAATGAAAAACTGTTTTTT. Its protein product is CASRTQRTTNEKLFF.

The chain recombines TRBV5-5 with TRBJ1-2, with D uncertain. CDR3 length equals 13 residues. V gave up 6 bases and J gave up 0 bases, with 9 bases separating them. The germline CDR1 and CDR2 sequences are SGHKS and YYEKEE (reference sequence). CDR3 in DNA: TGTGCCAGCACCCTCTCGACTAACTATGGCTACACCTTC. Translating it yields CASTLSTNYGYTF. Using reference TRBV5-5 and TRBJ1-2 for the parts outside the CDR3, the full variable domain is DAGVTQSPTHLIKTRGQQVTLRCSPISGHKSVSWYQQVLGQGPQFIFQYYEKEERGRGNFPDRFSARQFPNYSSELNVNALLLGDSALYLCASTLSTNYGYTFGSGTRLTVV.

The chain recombines TRBV19 with TRBJ2-3; D might be TRBD1 or TRBD2, each matching 5 bases. The germline gives CDR1 LNHDA, CDR2 SQIVND (reference sequence). This CDR3 comprises 15 residues. V was cut by 1 base and J by 8 bases, with 16 bases left in between. This chain's CDR3 is CASSIAGALKVTQYF. The CDR3 DNA follows: TGTGCCAGTAGTATAGCCGGGGCCCTAAAGGTTACGCAGTATTTT.

The chain couples TRBV30 to TRBJ2-7; D assignment may be TRBD1 or TRBD2 (5 bases each). V was clipped by 0 bases and J by 6 bases, with 12 bases between them. The CDR3 has 13 residues. Germline values: CDR1 GTSNPN, CDR2 SVGIG (reference sequence). CDR3 protein: CAWSVGVRGEQYF. The CDR3 DNA reads as TGTGCCTGGAGTGTGGGGGTTCGCGGCGAGCAGTACTTC.

This chain connects TRBV10-3 to TRBJ1-5; D is unresolved. Trimming left V 11 bases short and J 0 bases short, with 11 bases between. The V gene's germline CDR1 is ENHRY and CDR2 SYGVKD. The CDR3 runs 13 residues. CDR3 bases: TGTGCCGCCGGGGTAGATAGCAATCAGCCCCAGCATTTT. Its protein is CAAGVDSNQPQHF.

This sequence joins TRBV30 and TRBJ1-1, with D unresolved. Per the germline V gene, CDR1 is GTSNPN and CDR2 is SVGIG (reference sequence). The CDR3 extends over 15 amino acids. V was shortened by 1 base and J by 7 bases, with 19 bases between the two germline ends. This chain's CDR3 is CAWSAPGSLRSEAFF. The CDR3, as DNA: TGTGCCTGGAGTGCACCGGGTTCCCTACGTAGTGAAGCTTTCTTT. Based on the CDR3 plus reference TRBV30 and TRBJ1-1, the full variable domain is SQTIHQWPATLVQPVGSPLSLECTVEGTSNPNLYWYRQAAGRGLQLLFYSVGIGQISSEVPQNLSASRPQDRQFILSSKKLLLSDSGFYLCAWSAPGSLRSEAFFGQGTRLTVV.

The rearrangement joins TRBV29-1 to TRBJ2-2; D ambiguous. Germline CDR1 reads SQVTM; CDR2 reads ANQGSEA. Trimming pared 7 bases from V and 3 bases from J, leaving 15 bases between. The CDR3 has 14 amino acids. The CDR3 region is CSGAVQRDTGELFF. The DNA of the CDR3 is TGCAGCGGGGCAGTTCAAAGGGACACCGGGGAGCTGTTTTTT.

The rearrangement links TRBV5-4 to TRBJ1-5; D remains ambiguous. Germline assignment: CDR1 SGHNT and CDR2 YYREEE (reference sequence). The CDR3 sequence is 15 residues long. Trimming removed 0 bases at V and 5 bases at J, with 12 bases between. CDR3 DNA sequence: TGTGCCAGCAGCTTGGGGGCCAGGTATTATCAGCCCCAGCATTTT. Translation gives CASSLGARYYQPQHF.

The chain uses TRBV5-1 and TRBJ2-1; D is unresolved. The germline V and J ends were trimmed by 0 bases and 3 bases, with 10 bases remaining between them. This CDR3 is 15 amino acids long. Germline assignment: CDR1 SGHRS and CDR2 YFSETQ. CDR3 DNA: TGCGCCAGCAGCTTGGAAGGGCAGAGCTACAATGAGCAGTTCTTC. Translating gives CASSLEGQSYNEQFF.